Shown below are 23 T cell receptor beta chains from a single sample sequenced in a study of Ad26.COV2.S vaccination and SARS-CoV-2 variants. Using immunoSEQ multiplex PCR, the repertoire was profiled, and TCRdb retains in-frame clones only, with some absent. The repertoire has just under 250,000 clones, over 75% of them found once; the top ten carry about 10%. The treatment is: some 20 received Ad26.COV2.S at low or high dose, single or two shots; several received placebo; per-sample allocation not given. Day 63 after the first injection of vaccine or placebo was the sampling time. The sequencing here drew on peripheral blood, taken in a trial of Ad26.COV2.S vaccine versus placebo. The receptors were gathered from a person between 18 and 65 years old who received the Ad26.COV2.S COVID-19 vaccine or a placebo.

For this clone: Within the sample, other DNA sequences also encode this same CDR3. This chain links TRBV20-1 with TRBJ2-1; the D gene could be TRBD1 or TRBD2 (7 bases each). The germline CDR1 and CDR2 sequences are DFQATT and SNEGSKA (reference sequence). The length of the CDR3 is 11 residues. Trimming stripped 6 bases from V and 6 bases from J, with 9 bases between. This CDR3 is CSARGGNEQFF. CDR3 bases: TGCAGTGCCAGGGGGGGCAATGAGCAGTTCTTC.

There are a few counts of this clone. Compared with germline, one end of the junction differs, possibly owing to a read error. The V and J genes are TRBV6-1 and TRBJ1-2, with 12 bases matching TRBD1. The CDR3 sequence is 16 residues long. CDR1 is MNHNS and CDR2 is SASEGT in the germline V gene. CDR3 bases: TGTGCCAGCAGTGACCCAACCGGGACAGGGGGCTATGGGTACACCTTC. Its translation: CASSDPTGTGGYGYTF.

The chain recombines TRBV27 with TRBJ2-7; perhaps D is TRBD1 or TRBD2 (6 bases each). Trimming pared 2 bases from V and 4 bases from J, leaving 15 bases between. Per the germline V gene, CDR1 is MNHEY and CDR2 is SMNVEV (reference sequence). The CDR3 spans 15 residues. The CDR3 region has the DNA TGTGCCAGCAGTTTAAAAAGGGGGGCGAGGTACGAGCAGTACTTC. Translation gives CASSLKRGARYEQYF.

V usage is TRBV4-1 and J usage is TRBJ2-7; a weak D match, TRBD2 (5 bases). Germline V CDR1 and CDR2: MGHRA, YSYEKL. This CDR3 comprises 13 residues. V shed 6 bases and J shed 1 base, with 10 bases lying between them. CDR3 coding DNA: TGCGCCAGCAGAGGGCTAGCTTCCTACGAGCAGTACTTC. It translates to CASRGLASYEQYF.

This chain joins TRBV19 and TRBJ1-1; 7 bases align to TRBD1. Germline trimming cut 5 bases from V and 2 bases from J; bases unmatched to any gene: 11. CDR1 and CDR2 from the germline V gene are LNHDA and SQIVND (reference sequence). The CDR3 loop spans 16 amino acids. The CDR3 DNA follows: TGTGCCAGTAGTCCCTCCCCGACAGGGTCTAACACTGAAGCTTTCTTT. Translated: CASSPSPTGSNTEAFF.

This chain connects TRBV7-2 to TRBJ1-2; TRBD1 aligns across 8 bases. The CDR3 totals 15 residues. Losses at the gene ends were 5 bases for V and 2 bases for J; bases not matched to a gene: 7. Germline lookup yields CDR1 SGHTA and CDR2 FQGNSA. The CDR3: CASSQVTGANYGYTF. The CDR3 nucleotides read TGTGCCAGCAGCCAGGTGACAGGGGCAAACTATGGCTACACCTTC.

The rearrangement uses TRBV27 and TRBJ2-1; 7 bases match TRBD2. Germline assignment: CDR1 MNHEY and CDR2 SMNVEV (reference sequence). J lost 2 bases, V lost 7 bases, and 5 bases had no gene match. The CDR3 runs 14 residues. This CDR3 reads CASTAGDTYNEQFF. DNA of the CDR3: TGTGCCAGCACGGCGGGAGACACCTACAATGAGCAGTTCTTC.

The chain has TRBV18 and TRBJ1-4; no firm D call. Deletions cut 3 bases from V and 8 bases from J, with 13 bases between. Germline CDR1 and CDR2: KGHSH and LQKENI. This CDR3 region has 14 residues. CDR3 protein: CASSPGKLLEKLFF. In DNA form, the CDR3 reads TGTGCCAGCTCACCGGGGAAGTTGCTCGAAAAACTGTTTTTT. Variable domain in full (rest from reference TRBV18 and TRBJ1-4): NAGVMQNPRHLVRRRGQEARLRCSPMKGHSHVYWYRQLPEEGLKFMVYLQKENIIDESGMPKERFSAEFPKEGPSILRIQQVVRGDSAAYFCASSPGKLLEKLFFGSGTQLSVL.

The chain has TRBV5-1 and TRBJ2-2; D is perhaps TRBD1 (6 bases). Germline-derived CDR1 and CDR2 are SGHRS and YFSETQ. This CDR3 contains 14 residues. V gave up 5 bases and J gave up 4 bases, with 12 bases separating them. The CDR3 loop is CASRQTGFTGELFF. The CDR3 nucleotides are TGCGCCAGCAGGCAGACAGGATTCACCGGGGAGCTGTTTTTT.

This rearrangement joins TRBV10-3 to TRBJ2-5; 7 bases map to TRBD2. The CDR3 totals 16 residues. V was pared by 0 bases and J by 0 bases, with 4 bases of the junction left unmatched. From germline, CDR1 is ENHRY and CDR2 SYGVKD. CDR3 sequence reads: CAISESRGMYQETQYF. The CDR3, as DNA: TGTGCCATCAGTGAGTCGCGGGGGATGTACCAAGAGACCCAGTACTTC.

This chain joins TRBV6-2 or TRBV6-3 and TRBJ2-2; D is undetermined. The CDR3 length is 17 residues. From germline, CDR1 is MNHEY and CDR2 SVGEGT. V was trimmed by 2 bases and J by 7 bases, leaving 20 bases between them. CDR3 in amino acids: CASSYDGSTVSFGELFF. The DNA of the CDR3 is TGTGCCAGCAGTTACGACGGGTCGACGGTTTCCTTCGGGGAGCTGTTTTTT.

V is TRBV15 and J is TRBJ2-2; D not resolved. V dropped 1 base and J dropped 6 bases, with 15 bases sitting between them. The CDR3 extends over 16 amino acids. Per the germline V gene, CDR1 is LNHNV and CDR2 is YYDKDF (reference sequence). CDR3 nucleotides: TGTGCCACCAGCAGAGGAAGGTCTGCTTTGGCCGGGGAGCTGTTTTTT. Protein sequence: CATSRGRSALAGELFF.

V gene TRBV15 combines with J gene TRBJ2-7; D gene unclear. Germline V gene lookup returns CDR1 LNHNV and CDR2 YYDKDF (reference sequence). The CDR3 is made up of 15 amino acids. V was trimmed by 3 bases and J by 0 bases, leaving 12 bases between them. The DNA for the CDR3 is TGTGCCACCAGCAGTTATATGTCAGCCTCCTACGAGCAGTACTTC. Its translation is CATSSYMSASYEQYF. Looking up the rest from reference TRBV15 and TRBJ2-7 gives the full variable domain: DAMVIQNPRYQVTQFGKPVTLSCSQTLNHNVMYWYQQKSSQAPKLLFHYYDKDFNNEADTPDNFQSRRPNTSFCFLDIRSPGLGDTAMYLCATSSYMSASYEQYFGPGTRLTVT.

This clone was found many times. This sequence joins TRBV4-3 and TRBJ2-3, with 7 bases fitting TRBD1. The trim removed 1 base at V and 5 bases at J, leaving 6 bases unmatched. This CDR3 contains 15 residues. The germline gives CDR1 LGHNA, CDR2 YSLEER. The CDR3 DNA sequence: TGCGCCAGCAGCCAAGGAGAGGGGACAGTAGATACGCAGTATTTT. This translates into CASSQGEGTVDTQYF.

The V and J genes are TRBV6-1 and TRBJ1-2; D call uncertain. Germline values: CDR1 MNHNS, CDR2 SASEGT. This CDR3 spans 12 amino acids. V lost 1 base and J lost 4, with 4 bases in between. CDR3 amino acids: CASSEGVYGYTF. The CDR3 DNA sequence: TGTGCCAGCAGTGAAGGTGTCTATGGCTACACCTTC.

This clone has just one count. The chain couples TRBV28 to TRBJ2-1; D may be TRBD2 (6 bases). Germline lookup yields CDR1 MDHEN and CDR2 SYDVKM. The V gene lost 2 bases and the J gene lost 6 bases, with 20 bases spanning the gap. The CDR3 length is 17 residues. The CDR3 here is CASSLGSLTSVGNEQFF. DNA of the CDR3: TGTGCCAGCAGTTTAGGATCCCTGACTAGTGTGGGCAATGAGCAGTTCTTC. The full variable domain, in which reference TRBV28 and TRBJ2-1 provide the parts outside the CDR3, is DVKVTQSSRYLVKRTGEKVFLECVQDMDHENMFWYRQDPGLGLRLIYFSYDVKMKEKGDIPEGYSVSREKKERFSLILESASTNQTSMYLCASSLGSLTSVGNEQFFGPGTRLTVL.

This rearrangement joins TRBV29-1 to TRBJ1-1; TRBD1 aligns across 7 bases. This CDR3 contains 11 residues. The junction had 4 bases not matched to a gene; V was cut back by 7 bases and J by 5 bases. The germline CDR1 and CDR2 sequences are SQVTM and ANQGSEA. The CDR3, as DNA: TGCAGCGGGGTCAGGGGGACTGAAGCTTTCTTT. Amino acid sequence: CSGVRGTEAFF.

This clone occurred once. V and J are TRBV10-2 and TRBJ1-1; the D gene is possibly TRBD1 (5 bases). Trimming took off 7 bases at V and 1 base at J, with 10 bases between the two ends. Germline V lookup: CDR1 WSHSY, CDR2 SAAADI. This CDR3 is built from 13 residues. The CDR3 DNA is TGCGCCAGCAACCGACAGAGGAACACTGAAGCTTTCTTT. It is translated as CASNRQRNTEAFF.

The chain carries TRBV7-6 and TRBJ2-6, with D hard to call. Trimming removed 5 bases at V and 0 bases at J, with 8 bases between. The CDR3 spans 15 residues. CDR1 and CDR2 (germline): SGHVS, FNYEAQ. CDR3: CASSPSHSGANVLTF. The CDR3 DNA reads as TGTGCCAGCAGCCCCTCCCACTCTGGGGCCAACGTCCTGACTTTC.

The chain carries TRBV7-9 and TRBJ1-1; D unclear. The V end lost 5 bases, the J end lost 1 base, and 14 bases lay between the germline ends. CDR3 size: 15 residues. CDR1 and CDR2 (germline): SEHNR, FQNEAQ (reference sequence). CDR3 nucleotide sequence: TGTGCCAGCAGCCCTCAATCGGGGAAGAACACTGAAGCTTTCTTT. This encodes CASSPQSGKNTEAFF.

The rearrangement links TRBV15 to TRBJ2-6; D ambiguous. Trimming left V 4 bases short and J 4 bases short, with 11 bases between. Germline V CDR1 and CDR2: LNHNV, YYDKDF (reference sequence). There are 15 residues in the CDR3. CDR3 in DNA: TGTGCCACCAGCACTCGGGCGGCCGGGGCCAACGTCCTGACTTTC. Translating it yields CATSTRAAGANVLTF.

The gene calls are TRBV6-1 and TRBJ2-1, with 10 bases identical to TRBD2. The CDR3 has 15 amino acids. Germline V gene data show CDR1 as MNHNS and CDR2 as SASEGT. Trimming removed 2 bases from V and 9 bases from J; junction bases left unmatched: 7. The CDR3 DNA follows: TGTGCCAGCAGTGAATTAGCGGGGGGCTTGGGTGAGCAGTTCTTC. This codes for CASSELAGGLGEQFF.

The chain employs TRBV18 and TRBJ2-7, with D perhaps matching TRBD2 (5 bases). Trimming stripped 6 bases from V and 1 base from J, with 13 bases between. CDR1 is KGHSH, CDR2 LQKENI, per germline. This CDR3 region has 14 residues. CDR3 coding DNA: TGTGCCAGCTCCCTCGGAGAGGGTTCCTACGAGCAGTACTTC. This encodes CASSLGEGSYEQYF.